Below are 26 T cell receptor beta chains sequenced from a single sample in a study of T-cell memory formation after mild COVID-19 (dated by TCRdb to 2020 to 2023). The library was obtained by 5' RACE. TCRdb lists the instrument as Illumina NovaSeq 6000. TCRdb took the public reads, trimmed them with fastp at Q25, ran MiXCR for clone calling and kept in-frame beta chains. Merged by CDR3 protein, the rows form single entries marked with the most common genes and DNA. A total of hundreds of thousands of distinct CDR3 sequences appear in this sample, around 28% of them only once. In total, the top ten clones hold approximately 13% of the sample. Sequenced input: PBMCs or a T cell subset sorted from them (not recorded which). The receptor source for this set is an adult woman who had mild COVID-19 (a few samples of this study predate the infection). The sample titles of this study are shuffled in the database, so cell type and time point are left out; the donor was told from shared clones.

For the CDR3, the DNA is TGTGCCAGCAGTTTACAAGCGGGGGAGGAGACCCAGTACTTC. It translates to CASSLQAGEETQYF. The rearrangement joins TRBV12-3 or TRBV12-4 to TRBJ2-5, with 8 positions matching TRBD2. After removal of 2 bases from V and 5 bases from J, the junction contained 4 bases not matched to a gene. This CDR3 region has 14 residues.

The rearrangement joins TRBV5-1 to TRBJ2-1, with a tentative D call TRBD1 (5 bases). Germline V CDR1 and CDR2: SGHRS, YFSETQ. Trimming took 5 bases from V and 6 from J, leaving 15 bases between them. This CDR3 is 14 amino acids long. The CDR3 DNA follows: TGCGCCAGCAGGGAATTTGGGGCTGGCAATGAGCAGTTCTTC. As protein: CASREFGAGNEQFF.

V usage is TRBV5-1 and J usage is TRBJ2-3; 8 positions match TRBD2. The V segment lost 5 bases and the J segment 4 bases; nucleotides outside the gene matches: 9. The CDR3 has 15 residues. Germline CDR1 is SGHRS and CDR2 is YFSETQ. CDR3 residues: CASRMAGGFADTQYF. In nucleotides, the CDR3 is TGCGCCAGCAGGATGGCGGGAGGATTCGCAGATACGCAGTATTTT.

The V and J genes are TRBV12-3 or TRBV12-4 and TRBJ1-2; tentative D call: TRBD1 (5 bases). The CDR3 is 14 residues long. Trimming removed 3 bases from V and 3 bases from J, with 11 bases in between. The CDR3, as DNA: TGTGCCAGCAGTTTGCTGGGAGGGGACTATGGCTACACCTTC. This sequence encodes CASSLLGGDYGYTF.

The chain couples TRBV7-8 to TRBJ2-3; 9 positions match TRBD1. After removal of 1 base from V and 0 bases from J, the junction contained 5 bases not matched to a gene. The CDR3 runs 17 residues. Germline loops: CDR1 SGHVS, CDR2 FQNEAQ. This CDR3 reads CASSLGRTGASTDTQYF. In nucleotides, the CDR3 is TGTGCCAGCAGCTTAGGTAGGACAGGGGCCAGCACAGATACGCAGTATTTT.

This clonotype was recorded a few times. The genes are TRBV4-1 and TRBJ1-1; TRBD1 is a possible D gene (5 bases). Germline assignment: CDR1 MGHRA and CDR2 YSYEKL. The CDR3 length is 13 residues. V was pared by 5 bases and J by 6 bases, with 13 bases between. In DNA, the CDR3 is TGCGCCAGCAGCGGGGGGACTCAACCTGAAGCTTTCTTT. Its translation: CASSGGTQPEAFF.

This clonotype was observed a few times. The genes are TRBV23-1 and TRBJ2-1; possible D gene TRBD1, 6 bases. Being an ORF, TRBV23-1 has a function that is uncertain. This CDR3 has 16 residues. V shed 3 bases and J shed 2 bases, with 14 bases lying between them. CDR3 sequence reads: CASSHKTGRPYNEQFF. CDR3 in DNA: TGCGCCAGCAGTCATAAGACAGGAAGGCCCTACAATGAGCAGTTCTTC.

In this sample, this clonotype turned up a few times. The gene calls are TRBV7-9 and TRBJ2-1; D is perhaps TRBD1 (6 bases). Germline lookup yields CDR1 SEHNR and CDR2 FQNEAQ (reference sequence). The V end lost 5 bases, the J end lost 9 bases, and 14 bases lay between the germline ends. This CDR3 spans 13 amino acids. This CDR3 reads CASSPQGEGEQFF. As DNA, the CDR3 is TGTGCCAGCAGCCCACAGGGCGAGGGTGAGCAGTTCTTC.

The V call is TRBV4-1, the J call TRBJ2-7; a weak D match, TRBD1 (5 bases). V lost 0 bases and J lost 2, with 17 bases in between. Germline V gene lookup returns CDR1 MGHRA and CDR2 YSYEKL. The CDR3 consists of 17 residues. The CDR3 nucleotides read TGCGCCAGCAGCCAAGATGGGGCAGTTGCTGCTGCCTACGAGCAGTACTTC. It is translated as CASSQDGAVAAAYEQYF.

There are many counts of this clonotype. The junction shows a germline mismatch at one end, possibly a read error. This sequence joins TRBV12-3 or TRBV12-4 and TRBJ2-3, with 7 bases aligning to TRBD2. The CDR3 extends over 11 amino acids. This CDR3 is CASSPTGTKVF. The CDR3 DNA is TGTGCCAGCAGTCCTACCGGGACTAAGGTCTTT.

The table lists this clonotype with a few counts. The chain recombines TRBV10-3 with TRBJ2-7; D unresolved. Between the trimmed V and J ends, which lost 8 bases and 1 base, there was a span of 12 bases. The CDR3 has 13 amino acids. Germline CDR1 and CDR2: ENHRY and SYGVKD. As DNA, the CDR3 is TGTGCCATCGGACCTGTCGCGTCCTACGAGCAGTACTTC. This gives the protein CAIGPVASYEQYF.

This clonotype turned up a few times. This chain joins TRBV15 and TRBJ1-1, with D perhaps TRBD1 (5 bases). V lost 4 bases and J lost 2, with 14 bases in between. CDR3 size: 15 residues. Germline assignment: CDR1 LNHNV and CDR2 YYDKDF (reference sequence). The chain's CDR3 is CATSKRVRDNTEAFF. In DNA, the CDR3 is TGTGCCACCAGCAAACGGGTTCGGGACAACACTGAAGCTTTCTTT.

The J gene is TRBJ2-7, the V gene TRBV10-3; D unclear. There are 12 residues in the CDR3. Germline V gene sequence: CDR1 ENHRY, CDR2 SYGVKD. V dropped 3 bases and J dropped 2 bases, with 5 bases sitting between them. CDR3 region: CAISDSTYEQYF. For the CDR3, the DNA is TGTGCCATCAGTGACAGCACCTACGAGCAGTACTTC.

The CDR3 reads CASSDPGTSGRRETQYF. The CDR3, as DNA: TGTGCCAGCAGTGACCCCGGCACTAGCGGGAGGCGGGAGACCCAGTACTTC. This sequence joins TRBV28 and TRBJ2-5; 12 bases are shared with TRBD2. Germline V gene lookup returns CDR1 MDHEN and CDR2 SYDVKM. V shed 5 bases and J 5 bases; nucleotides not matched to a gene: 12. This CDR3 spans 17 amino acids.

This sequence joins TRBV5-1 and TRBJ2-1, with no clear D. CDR3 length: 16 residues. CDR1 and CDR2 (germline): SGHRS, YFSETQ. V was trimmed by 3 bases and J by 0 bases, leaving 13 bases between them. The CDR3 reads CASSSDPQSSYNEQFF. In nucleotides, the CDR3 is TGCGCCAGCAGCTCGGACCCCCAAAGCTCCTACAATGAGCAGTTCTTC.

In its sample, this clonotype was seen a few times. The chain carries TRBV16 and TRBJ2-7; 10 nucleotides align to TRBD1. V dropped 4 bases and J dropped 6; count of bases not matched to a gene: 9. The CDR3 sequence is 15 residues long. Germline V gives CDR1 KGHSY, CDR2 FQNENV. This CDR3 reads CASSPTRDRGGEQYF. The DNA of the CDR3 is TGTGCCAGCAGCCCGACTAGGGACAGGGGAGGCGAGCAGTACTTC.

This rearrangement joins TRBV20-1 to TRBJ2-7; the D gene could be TRBD1 or TRBD2 (6 bases each). The V end was cut by 3 bases, the J end by 3 bases, with 21 bases between. The CDR3 is made up of 16 amino acids. The V gene's germline CDR1 is DFQATT and CDR2 SNEGSKA (reference sequence). The CDR3 spells CSARERGGLKIYEQYF. CDR3 in DNA: TGCAGTGCTAGGGAAAGAGGGGGACTCAAAATCTACGAGCAGTACTTC.

This clonotype was observed at least ten times. Germline is not matched at one junction end, which may reflect a read error. The chain links TRBV5-1 to TRBJ2-3; D uncertain. Germline loops: CDR1 SGHRS, CDR2 YFSETQ. The CDR3 runs 11 residues. Here the CDR3 DNA reads TGTGCCAGCAGCTCCACAGATACGCAGTATTTT. Translating it yields CASSSTDTQYF.

This rearrangement joins TRBV5-1 to TRBJ2-7, with D possibly being TRBD2 (6 bases). The CDR3 sequence is 13 residues long. Germline V gene data show CDR1 as SGHRS and CDR2 as YFSETQ. V lost 4 bases to trimming and J lost 6 bases, with 14 bases between them. CDR3 DNA sequence: TGCGCCAGCAGCCTTGTCATCGGGAGCGAGCAGTACTTC. Protein sequence: CASSLVIGSEQYF. Full variable domain (outside the CDR3, taken from reference TRBV5-1 and TRBJ2-7): KAGVTQTPRYLIKTRGQQVTLSCSPISGHRSVSWYQQTPGQGLQFLFEYFSETQRNKGNFPGRFSGRQFSNSRSEMNVSTLELGDSALYLCASSLVIGSEQYFGPGTRLTVT.

This clonotype has just one count. This sequence joins TRBV6-2 or TRBV6-3 and TRBJ2-5, with 8 bases identical to TRBD2. The junction had 3 bases not matched to a gene; V was cut back by 0 bases and J by 3 bases. The CDR3 has 15 residues. Germline V gene data show CDR1 as MNHEY and CDR2 as SVGEGT. CDR3 protein: CASSYSSGRKETQYF. CDR3 DNA: TGTGCCAGCAGTTACTCGAGCGGGAGAAAAGAGACCCAGTACTTC.

This clonotype was seen a handful of times. V is TRBV5-1 and J is TRBJ2-3, with D possibly matching TRBD1 (5 bases). Germline V CDR1 and CDR2: SGHRS, YFSETQ. Trimming shortened V by 4 bases and J by 6 bases, and 18 bases separated the two germline ends. The CDR3 runs to 15 residues. CDR3 sequence: CASSPTSGNLDTQYF. The CDR3 region has the DNA TGCGCCAGCAGCCCTACCTCAGGGAATTTGGATACGCAGTATTTT.

This clonotype has just a few counts. The chain couples TRBV20-1 to TRBJ2-1, with TRBD2 identical over 10 bases. The CDR3 is 14 residues long. V trimming: 5 bases; J trimming: 6 bases; junction bases outside the gene matches: 7. Germline loops: CDR1 DFQATT, CDR2 SNEGSKA (reference sequence). The CDR3 region is CSASGLAFGNEQFF. The CDR3 bases are TGCAGTGCTTCGGGACTAGCGTTCGGCAATGAGCAGTTCTTC.

This chain joins TRBV12-3 or TRBV12-4 and TRBJ1-1, with D uncertain. The CDR3 contains 12 residues. Trimming removed 11 bases at V and 1 base at J, with 11 bases between. CDR3: CASGMANTEAFF. CDR3 bases: TGTGCCTCCGGGATGGCGAACACTGAAGCTTTCTTT.

There are a few counts of this clonotype. The chain couples TRBV14 to TRBJ2-7; 7 bases match TRBD1. The CDR3 totals 14 residues. Germline CDR1 reads SGHDN; CDR2 reads FVKESK. Trimming at V came to 3 bases and at J to 5 bases, leaving 7 bases not matched to a gene. The CDR3 protein is CASSQYDRDHEQYF. For the CDR3, the DNA is TGTGCCAGCAGCCAGTATGACAGGGACCACGAGCAGTACTTC.

The chain recombines TRBV5-1 with TRBJ2-1, with TRBD1 matching 9 bases. After removal of 4 bases from V and 5 bases from J, the junction contained 10 bases not matched to a gene. The CDR3 runs 16 residues. The V gene's germline CDR1 is SGHRS and CDR2 YFSETQ. CDR3 sequence (DNA): TGCGCCAGCAGCCCGTTAACAGGGGGCAACCACAATGAGCAGTTCTTC. Protein product: CASSPLTGGNHNEQFF.

This chain links TRBV24-1 with TRBJ2-3, with D possibly TRBD1 on 5 matching bases. V was shortened by 12 bases and J by 3 bases, with 15 bases between the two germline ends. This CDR3 region has 13 residues. Germline V gene lookup returns CDR1 KGHDR and CDR2 SFDVKD. CDR3 protein: CASALQGTDTQYF. In DNA, the CDR3 is TGTGCCTCGGCCCTCCAGGGTACAGATACGCAGTATTTT.